Following are 17 T cell receptor beta chains from one sample sequenced in a study of blood T cell repertoires in COVID-19. Here immunoSEQ multiplex PCR was the method, and the copy in TCRdb shows in-frame clones only, minus some. The sample yields 250,000 to 350,000 clones, 65% to 85% seen once. Sample: peripheral blood. The origin of the receptors is a human donor with COVID-19, enrolled during active disease. The donor label of this sample is uncertain.

This chain connects TRBV20-1 to TRBJ2-7, with 9 bases lining up with TRBD2. Trimming at V came to 3 bases and at J to 3 bases, leaving 6 bases not matched to a gene. Germline V gives CDR1 DFQATT, CDR2 SNEGSKA (reference sequence). The CDR3 covers 14 residues. CDR3 residues: CSASDPSGDYEQYF. CDR3 DNA: TGCAGTGCTAGTGATCCTAGCGGGGACTACGAGCAGTACTTC.

A few counts support this clone. The chain recombines TRBV14 with TRBJ2-3, with 10 bases identical to TRBD2. The CDR3 loop spans 16 amino acids. CDR1 and CDR2 (germline): SGHDN, FVKESK. V dropped 4 bases and J dropped 0; count of bases not matched to a gene: 4. The CDR3 is CASSRLAGPSTDTQYF. Here the CDR3 DNA reads TGTGCCAGCAGCCGACTAGCGGGCCCTAGCACAGATACGCAGTATTTT.

The rearrangement uses TRBV19 and TRBJ1-1; D uncertain. The germline gives CDR1 LNHDA, CDR2 SQIVND (reference sequence). CDR3 length: 13 residues. Trimming took off 5 bases at V and 0 bases at J, with 7 bases between the two ends. The CDR3 protein is CASSADMNTEAFF. The CDR3 DNA reads TGTGCCAGTAGTGCCGACATGAACACTGAAGCTTTCTTT.

The CDR3 DNA reads TGTGCCAGCAGCAGGGGGGCGAATGAAAAACTGTTTTTT. This codes for CASSRGANEKLFF. The genes are TRBV6-6 and TRBJ1-4, with 7 bases fitting TRBD1. With V trimmed by 6 bases and J by 5 bases, 3 bases remained unmatched. CDR1 is MNHNY and CDR2 is SVGAGI in the germline V gene (reference sequence). The CDR3 length is 13 residues.

The chain joins TRBV6-5 to TRBJ2-3; the match to TRBD2 covers 7 bases. This CDR3 comprises 16 residues. Trimming at V came to 0 bases and at J to 6 bases, leaving 9 bases not matched to a gene. From germline, CDR1 is MNHEY and CDR2 SVGAGI. The DNA of the CDR3 is TGTGCCAGCAGTTACTCTCTAGCGGCGCGGGGGGATACGCAGTATTTT. This sequence encodes CASSYSLAARGDTQYF.

The chain has TRBV15 and TRBJ2-3, with TRBD2 identical over 15 bases. The CDR3 contains 18 residues. Germline lookup yields CDR1 LNHNV and CDR2 YYDKDF (reference sequence). Unmatched junction bases numbered 6, after V lost 3 bases and J lost 2 bases. CDR3: CATSSRGTSGRITDTQYF. CDR3 sequence (DNA): TGTGCCACCAGCAGCCGGGGGACTAGCGGGAGGATCACAGATACGCAGTATTTT. The variable domain in full, with the rest retrieved from reference TRBV15 and TRBJ2-3, is DAMVIQNPRYQVTQFGKPVTLSCSQTLNHNVMYWYQQKSSQAPKLLFHYYDKDFNNEADTPDNFQSRRPNTSFCFLDIRSPGLGDTAMYLCATSSRGTSGRITDTQYFGPGTRLTVL.

The genes are TRBV28 and TRBJ1-1; TRBD1 is a possible D gene (6 bases). V shed 6 bases and J shed 1 base, with 24 bases lying between them. This CDR3 spans 18 amino acids. Germline CDR1 reads MDHEN; CDR2 reads SYDVKM. The CDR3 sequence is CASRDLLLRQVRNTEAFF. The CDR3 coding sequence is TGTGCCAGCAGAGACCTCCTTTTACGACAGGTTCGGAACACTGAAGCTTTCTTT. Based on the CDR3 plus reference TRBV28 and TRBJ1-1, the full variable domain is DVKVTQSSRYLVKRTGEKVFLECVQDMDHENMFWYRQDPGLGLRLIYFSYDVKMKEKGDIPEGYSVSREKKERFSLILESASTNQTSMYLCASRDLLLRQVRNTEAFFGQGTRLTVV.

The chain recombines TRBV7-8 with TRBJ2-7; D remains unclear. The CDR3 consists of 16 residues. Germline V CDR1 and CDR2: SGHVS, FQNEAQ. V was shortened by 1 base and J by 0 bases, with 13 bases between the two germline ends. CDR3 DNA: TGTGCCAGCAGCTTAGAATCAGGCCAGAGCTCCTACGAGCAGTACTTC. Translating it yields CASSLESGQSSYEQYF.

The chain has TRBV3-1 (or the pseudogene TRBV3-2) and TRBJ2-7; perhaps TRBD1 as D (6 bases). Germline loops: CDR1 LGHDT, CDR2 YNNKEL (reference sequence). Trimming left V 4 bases short and J 0 bases short, with 10 bases between. The CDR3 has 14 amino acids. The CDR3 DNA follows: TGTGCCAGCAGCCTTCAGGGGTCCTCCTACGAGCAGTACTTC. Amino acid sequence: CASSLQGSSYEQYF.

Concerning this clone: Other DNA variants within this sample encode the same CDR3. The chain has TRBV3-1 (or the pseudogene TRBV3-2) and TRBJ2-1; 10 nucleotides align to TRBD2. The CDR3 extends over 16 amino acids. Per germline, CDR1 LGHDT and CDR2 YNNKEL (reference sequence). Unmatched junction bases numbered 4, after V lost 1 base and J lost 4 bases. The CDR3 DNA reads as TGTGCCAGCAGCCAAGGGCCTAGCGGGAGATACAATGAGCAGTTCTTC. The encoded protein is CASSQGPSGRYNEQFF.

The gene calls are TRBV28 and TRBJ1-5, with a possible D match to TRBD1 (5 bases). V was trimmed by 5 bases and J by 9 bases, leaving 20 bases between them. The length of the CDR3 is 15 residues. Germline values: CDR1 MDHEN, CDR2 SYDVKM. The CDR3 DNA sequence: TGTGCCAGCAGTCTTTCCGACAGCTCCGTGTGGCCCCAGCATTTT. It specifies CASSLSDSSVWPQHF.

The chain uses TRBV28 and TRBJ1-4, with 10 bases lining up with TRBD1. The CDR3 is made up of 14 amino acids. The germline gives CDR1 MDHEN, CDR2 SYDVKM. Unmatched junction bases numbered 7, after V lost 9 bases and J lost 6 bases. The CDR3 DNA follows: TGTGCCAGTAAGACAGGGGGCGAGTATGAAAAACTGTTTTTT. Encoded protein: CASKTGGEYEKLFF.

The genes are TRBV5-1 and TRBJ2-7, with TRBD1 identical over 10 bases. Germline V gene lookup returns CDR1 SGHRS and CDR2 YFSETQ. After removal of 0 bases from V and 5 bases from J, the junction contained 8 bases not matched to a gene. The CDR3 is made up of 16 amino acids. In DNA, the CDR3 is TGCGCCAGCAGCTTGGCCTCCGGGACAGGGGTCCACGAGCAGTACTTC. This codes for CASSLASGTGVHEQYF.

The rearrangement joins TRBV30 to TRBJ2-3; D gene ambiguous. The CDR3 loop spans 17 amino acids. V dropped 1 base and J dropped 2 bases, with 19 bases sitting between them. Germline values: CDR1 GTSNPN, CDR2 SVGIG (reference sequence). CDR3 in DNA: TGTGCCTGGAGTGGTACCTTCGACATAACCTTCACAGATACGCAGTATTTT. This gives the protein CAWSGTFDITFTDTQYF.

The V and J genes are TRBV3-1 (or the pseudogene TRBV3-2) and TRBJ2-1; 8 bases are shared with TRBD2. Germline V gene sequence: CDR1 LGHDT, CDR2 YNNKEL (reference sequence). After removal of 4 bases from V and 5 bases from J, the junction contained 22 bases not matched to a gene. This CDR3 is built from 20 residues. The CDR3 DNA is TGTGCCAGCAGCCGAAAGAGCGTCGCCTGGGGTAGCGGGGCTGACAATGAGCAGTTCTTC. Its translation: CASSRKSVAWGSGADNEQFF.

The genes are TRBV9 and TRBJ2-1; weak D call: TRBD2 (6 bases). V was clipped by 4 bases and J by 8 bases, with 22 bases between them. Germline V lookup: CDR1 SGDLS, CDR2 YYNGEE. The CDR3 has 16 residues. The CDR3 DNA sequence: TGTGCCAGCAGCCAAAAAGGACTGGGTGAGCGGGATGAGCAGTTCTTC. It encodes CASSQKGLGERDEQFF.

The chain couples TRBV7-3 to TRBJ2-7; 10 bases fit TRBD2. The V segment lost 5 bases and the J segment 4 bases; nucleotides outside the gene matches: 8. From germline, CDR1 is SGHTA and CDR2 FQGTGA. The CDR3 contains 15 residues. Written as DNA, the CDR3 is TGTGCCAGCAGCCTCACTAGCGGGATGAGGTACGAGCAGTACTTC. This encodes CASSLTSGMRYEQYF.